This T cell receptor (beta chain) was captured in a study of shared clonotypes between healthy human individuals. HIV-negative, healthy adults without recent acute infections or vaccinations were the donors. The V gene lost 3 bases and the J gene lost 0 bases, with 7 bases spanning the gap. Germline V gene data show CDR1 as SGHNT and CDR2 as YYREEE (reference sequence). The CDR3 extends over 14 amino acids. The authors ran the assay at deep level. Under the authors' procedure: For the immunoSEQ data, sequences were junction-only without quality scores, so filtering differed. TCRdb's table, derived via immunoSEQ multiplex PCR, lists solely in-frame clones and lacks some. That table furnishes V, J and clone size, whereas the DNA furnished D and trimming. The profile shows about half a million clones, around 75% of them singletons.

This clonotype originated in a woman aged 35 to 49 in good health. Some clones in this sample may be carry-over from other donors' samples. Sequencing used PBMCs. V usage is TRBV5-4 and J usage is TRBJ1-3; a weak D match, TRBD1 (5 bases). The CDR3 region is CASSSDSSGNTIYF. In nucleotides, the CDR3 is TGTGCCAGCAGCTCCGACAGCTCTGGAAACACCATATATTTT.